These T cell receptor beta chains were read from a single sample in a study of identical twins. TCRdb reprocessed the 5' RACE reads via MiXCR and lists one record per CDR3 protein. The sample has 100,000 to 110,000 distinct CDR3 sequences, 5.9% seen once. Specimen: memory T cells sorted from blood. The receptors stem from a woman in her forties or fifties in good health. The CDR3 runs from the conserved cysteine through the conserved F or W. The D gene is left open where the match is weak. Expanded clones get a size class; other rows say once, few or many, or leave the size out.

TRBV20-1	TRBJ2-3	-	many	TGCAGTACAGAGGGGACCGGCACAGATACGCAGTATTTT	CSTEGTGTDTQYF
TRBV12-3/TRBV12-4	TRBJ2-1	-	many	TGTGCCAGCAGGCCCCGGCTAGGGGGGAATGAGCAGTTCTTC	CASRPRLGGNEQFF
TRBV4-2	TRBJ2-4	-	many	TGTGCCAGCAGCCAAGCCCGGGAAACCACCCTAGCCAAAAACATTCAGTACTTC	CASSQARETTLAKNIQYF
TRBV20-1	TRBJ1-4	TRBD1	many	TGCAGTGCTAGAGGACAGGGGAATGAAAAACTGTTTTTT	CSARGQGNEKLFF
TRBV7-9	TRBJ2-3	TRBD1	many	TGTGCCAGCAGCGTTGGACAGGGAGGAATTAGCACAGATACGCAGTATTTT	CASSVGQGGISTDTQYF
TRBV2	TRBJ2-5	TRBD1	-	TGTGCCAGCGTCCGGGACAGGGCGAAGACCCAGTACTTC	CASVRDRAKTQYF
TRBV12-3/TRBV12-4	TRBJ2-1	TRBD2	many	TGTGCCAGCAGGTGGACTAGCGGGAGCTACAATGAGCAGTTCTTC	CASRWTSGSYNEQFF
TRBV20-1	TRBJ2-2	TRBD2	many	TGCAGTGCTAGCAGCGGGGCGGGGAACACCGGGGAGCTGTTTTTT	CSASSGAGNTGELFF
TRBV5-1	TRBJ2-5	-	many	TGCGCCAGCAGCTTGAGCGACTCCGCGGGCCAAGAGACCCAGTACTTC	CASSLSDSAGQETQYF
TRBV27	TRBJ1-6	-	few	TGTGCCAGCAGTCCCCCACCGGGACAATACAATTCACCCCTCCACTTT	CASSPPPGQYNSPLHF